This T cell receptor beta chain was captured by sequencing in a study of naive CD8 T cells in extremely preterm neonates. The study, taken as a whole, reports: Preterm infants showed shorter CDR3s, fewer N additions and less trimming than older groups.

As to this clone: Its specificity is not known.

The protocol was immunoSEQ multiplex PCR, while the TCRdb copy is restricted to in-frame clones and leaves out a portion. The table includes more than 5,000 clones, 95% to 99% detected once. Deliveries were elective term cesareans at roughly 35-41 weeks, with no labor or membrane rupture. Excluded: fetal demise, active maternal HSV, known maternal HIV. Trimming at V came to 5 bases and at J to 2 bases, leaving 14 bases not matched to a gene. The CDR3 contains 17 residues. Germline values: CDR1 SSHAT, CDR2 FNYEAQ (reference sequence). Material: naive CD8+ T cells from cord blood. This TCR derives from a newborn in good health. J is TRBJ2-5 and V is TRBV7-7, with 7 bases lining up with TRBD2. The CDR3 nucleotides read TGTGCCAGCAGCCAAGGCCACCATACTAGCGTTCAAGAGACCCAGTACTTC. Protein: CASSQGHHTSVQETQYF.